A single sample gave rise to the 24 T cell receptor beta chains below, sequenced in a study of T cell repertoires in cytomegalovirus infection. MiXCR, applied by TCRdb to the reads, yields one record per CDR3 protein. There are 630,000 or so distinct CDR3 sequences in the sample; 20% to 25% occur only once, and around 8% lies in the top ten. What was sequenced was CD8+ T cells from PBMCs. All receptors derive from a human donor in good health (CMV status not recorded). Some clones in this sample may be carry-over from other donors' samples.

The CDR3 coding sequence is TGCAGCGCCGGGCGGGCAGGGCCCTACAATGAGCAGTTCTTC. Translation gives CSAGRAGPYNEQFF. The chain combines TRBV29-1 with TRBJ2-1; D may correspond to TRBD1 or TRBD2 (5 bases each). The CDR3 loop spans 14 amino acids. The germline CDR1 and CDR2 sequences are SQVTM and ANQGSEA. V was shortened by 7 bases and J by 2 bases, with 15 bases between the two germline ends.

The chain employs TRBV15 and TRBJ2-1; D remains unclear. The CDR3 has 17 residues. V lost 0 bases and J lost 0, with 12 bases in between. In germline, CDR1 is LNHNV, CDR2 YYDKDF (reference sequence). CDR3 residues: CATSRDRVGSSYNEQFF. The DNA for the CDR3 is TGTGCCACCAGCAGAGATCGAGTCGGGTCCTCCTACAATGAGCAGTTCTTC.

This clonotype was seen at least ten times. J is TRBJ1-5 and V is TRBV7-6; possible D gene TRBD1, 6 bases. The germline gives CDR1 SGHVS, CDR2 FNYEAQ. CDR3 size: 14 residues. The ends were cut back, 2 bases at V and 5 bases at J, with 10 bases in the middle. CDR3 sequence: CASSLRGADQPQHF. As DNA, the CDR3 is TGTGCCAGCAGCTTAAGGGGGGCGGATCAGCCCCAGCATTTT.

This chain uses TRBV29-1 with TRBJ1-2, with no clear D. Germline-derived CDR1 and CDR2 are SQVTM and ANQGSEA. This CDR3 spans 12 amino acids. V lost 3 bases and J 5 bases, leaving 10 bases between the germline ends. The CDR3 spells CSVELRGYGYTF. CDR3 DNA: TGCAGCGTTGAGTTACGCGGGTATGGCTACACCTTC. The variable domain in full, with the rest retrieved from reference TRBV29-1 and TRBJ1-2, is SAVISQKPSRDICQRGTSLTIQCQVDSQVTMMFWYRQQPGQSLTLIATANQGSEATYESGFVIDKFPISRPNLTFSTLTVSNMSPEDSSIYLCSVELRGYGYTFGSGTRLTVV.

The rearrangement links TRBV11-1 to TRBJ2-1; D possibly corresponds to TRBD1 (5 bases). The V end lost 1 base, the J end lost 3 bases, and 13 bases lay between the germline ends. The CDR3 loop spans 16 amino acids. Germline lookup yields CDR1 SGHAT and CDR2 FQDESV (reference sequence). The CDR3 is CASSLVRQSIYNEQFF. CDR3 sequence (DNA): TGTGCCAGCAGCTTAGTGAGACAGTCGATCTACAATGAGCAGTTCTTC.

The chain carries TRBV7-6 and TRBJ2-5; D is ambiguous. CDR1 and CDR2 (germline): SGHVS, FNYEAQ. CDR3 length: 15 residues. The V and J ends lost 5 bases and 2 bases respectively, with 15 bases between them. CDR3 protein: CASSPPVVVQETQYF. The DNA of the CDR3 is TGTGCCAGCAGCCCCCCCGTGGTGGTACAAGAGACCCAGTACTTC.

This clonotype was found many times. V gene TRBV7-6 combines with J gene TRBJ2-2; D remains unclear. Germline V gene sequence: CDR1 SGHVS, CDR2 FNYEAQ. Trimming shortened V by 0 bases and J by 6 bases, and 11 bases separated the two germline ends. This CDR3 is built from 15 residues. Here the CDR3 DNA reads TGTGCCAGCAGCTTAGCGGGAATGGATCCCGGGGAGCTGTTTTTT. It translates to CASSLAGMDPGELFF.

The chain uses TRBV13 and TRBJ2-7; D unclear. CDR3 size: 15 residues. Germline CDR1 PRHDT, CDR2 FYEKMQ (reference sequence). Trimming took off 0 bases at V and 3 bases at J, with 12 bases between the two ends. CDR3 region: CASSLGKGRIYEQYV. CDR3 in DNA: TGTGCCAGCAGCTTAGGCAAGGGCCGTATCTACGAGCAGTACGTC.

This clonotype has at least ten counts. The rearrangement joins TRBV7-2 to TRBJ2-2, with a possible D match to TRBD2 (6 bases). The V end was cut by 5 bases, the J end by 1 base, with 11 bases between. The length of the CDR3 is 15 residues. The germline gives CDR1 SGHTA, CDR2 FQGNSA. Written as DNA, the CDR3 is TGTGCCAGCAGCACTAGCCTGGTGAACACCGGGGAGCTGTTTTTT. Translating gives CASSTSLVNTGELFF.

V gene TRBV5-1 combines with J gene TRBJ2-7; 7 nucleotides align to TRBD2. V trimming: 7 bases; J trimming: 0 bases; junction bases outside the gene matches: 7. The CDR3 sequence is 14 residues long. Germline loops: CDR1 SGHRS, CDR2 YFSETQ. CDR3 DNA sequence: TGCGCCAGCGCGCGGGGGTTCAACTCCTACGAGCAGTACTTC. This encodes CASARGFNSYEQYF. The variable domain in full, completed from reference TRBV5-1 and TRBJ2-7, reads KAGVTQTPRYLIKTRGQQVTLSCSPISGHRSVSWYQQTPGQGLQFLFEYFSETQRNKGNFPGRFSGRQFSNSRSEMNVSTLELGDSALYLCASARGFNSYEQYFGPGTRLTVT.

V and J are TRBV29-1 and TRBJ2-3; 7 nucleotides agree with TRBD1. The CDR3 runs 13 residues. Germline trimming cut 3 bases from V and 0 bases from J; bases unmatched to any gene: 0. Per germline, CDR1 SQVTM and CDR2 ANQGSEA. CDR3 sequence reads: CSVEGQSTDTQYF. CDR3 nucleotide sequence: TGCAGCGTTGAGGGACAGAGCACAGATACGCAGTATTTT.

This clonotype has a count of ten or more. This chain connects TRBV28 to TRBJ2-1, with D perhaps matching TRBD1 (6 bases). This CDR3 contains 15 residues. CDR1 and CDR2 (germline): MDHEN, SYDVKM. Trimming left V 2 bases short and J 8 bases short, with 16 bases between. For the CDR3, the DNA is TGTGCCAGCAGTTTAGCCCTGGACAGTGTCGATGAGCAGTTCTTC. Its translation: CASSLALDSVDEQFF.

The rearrangement links TRBV29-1 to TRBJ2-7; D could derive from TRBD1 or TRBD2 (5 bases each). Trimming took off 7 bases at V and 5 bases at J, with 15 bases between the two ends. The CDR3 runs to 12 residues. CDR1 and CDR2 from the germline V gene are SQVTM and ANQGSEA. The CDR3 is CSAQQEEDEQYV. In nucleotides, the CDR3 is TGCAGCGCTCAACAGGAGGAGGACGAGCAGTACGTC.

This clonotype appeared many times. The V gene is TRBV7-2, the J gene TRBJ2-1; possible D gene TRBD1, 5 bases. The CDR3 has 16 residues. V lost 5 bases and J lost 0, with 14 bases in between. Germline-derived CDR1 and CDR2 are SGHTA and FQGNSA. CDR3 in amino acids: CASSPRQFSSYNEQFF. The CDR3 region has the DNA TGTGCCAGCAGCCCCAGACAGTTCAGCTCCTACAATGAGCAGTTCTTC.

Worth noting for this clonotype: This clone may be a read error of a much larger clone one base away. The CDR3 bases are TGTGCCCGCAGCTGGACATCAATCTACACCGGGGAGCTGTTTTTT. Its translation is CARSWTSIYTGELFF. The rearrangement uses TRBV7-8 and TRBJ2-2, with D possibly matching TRBD1 (5 bases). The CDR3 runs 15 residues. Germline-derived CDR1 and CDR2 are SGHVS and FQNEAQ.

In this sample, this clonotype turned up a few times. The rearrangement uses TRBV20-1 and TRBJ1-6; D possibly corresponds to TRBD1 (6 bases). Germline CDR1 DFQATT, CDR2 SNEGSKA (reference sequence). V lost 6 bases and J 3 bases, leaving 15 bases between the germline ends. There are 15 residues in the CDR3. This CDR3 is CSAADRPHYNSPLHF. DNA of the CDR3: TGCAGTGCCGCGGACAGACCGCACTATAATTCACCCCTCCACTTT.

This clonotype showed up many times. The chain links TRBV28 to TRBJ2-1, with D unresolved. This CDR3 region has 14 residues. Per the germline V gene, CDR1 is MDHEN and CDR2 is SYDVKM. V was cut by 5 bases and J by 0 bases, with 8 bases left in between. CDR3 amino acids: CASSRGSSYNEQFF. CDR3 nucleotides: TGTGCCAGCAGTCGCGGCAGCTCCTACAATGAGCAGTTCTTC.

This clonotype was counted at least ten times. V usage is TRBV6-5 and J usage is TRBJ2-1; TRBD1 agrees at 8 bases. V lost 2 bases to trimming and J lost 8 bases; unmatched junction nucleotides: 5. Looked up from germline, CDR1 is MNHEY and CDR2 is SVGAGI. This CDR3 is 14 amino acids long. CDR3 residues: CASSYGAGGYEQFF. The CDR3, as DNA: TGTGCCAGCAGTTACGGGGCAGGGGGCTATGAGCAGTTCTTC.

This clonotype was seen at least ten times. The V call is TRBV11-1, the J call TRBJ1-2; no definite D call. The CDR3 covers 15 residues. Trimming took off 4 bases at V and 2 bases at J, with 14 bases between the two ends. Germline lookup yields CDR1 SGHAT and CDR2 FQDESV (reference sequence). CDR3 nucleotide sequence: TGTGCCAGCAGCTACATCGATGGAGGGAACTATGGCTACACCTTC. It specifies CASSYIDGGNYGYTF.

The chain recombines TRBV11-2 with TRBJ2-5, with 11 nucleotides matching TRBD2. CDR3 size: 16 residues. Germline CDR1 and CDR2: SGHAT and FQNNGV. Trimming removed 0 bases from V and 5 bases from J; junction bases left unmatched: 5. The CDR3 here is CASSLDLAGGLETQYF. The CDR3 nucleotides are TGTGCCAGCAGCTTAGATCTAGCGGGGGGTTTGGAGACCCAGTACTTC.

This sequence joins TRBV4-1 and TRBJ2-7; D is ambiguous. V was clipped by 0 bases and J by 6 bases, with 9 bases between them. This CDR3 region has 13 residues. Germline values: CDR1 MGHRA, CDR2 YSYEKL. CDR3 in amino acids: CASSQDVLAEQYF. The CDR3 DNA is TGCGCCAGCAGCCAAGATGTCCTGGCCGAGCAGTACTTC.

The V gene is TRBV12-3 or TRBV12-4, the J gene TRBJ2-5; 8 bases fit TRBD1. V lost 5 bases to trimming and J lost 0 bases; unmatched junction nucleotides: 5. This CDR3 is 15 amino acids long. CDR3 in amino acids: CASSQRTGYQETQYF. The CDR3 nucleotides read TGTGCCAGCAGTCAGCGGACAGGGTACCAAGAGACCCAGTACTTC.

This clonotype showed up just a few times. The V call is TRBV6-1, the J call TRBJ2-1; tentative D call: TRBD2 (5 bases). Germline V gene sequence: CDR1 MNHNS, CDR2 SASEGT. This CDR3 is built from 15 residues. V lost 2 bases and J 3 bases, leaving 11 bases between the germline ends. DNA of the CDR3: TGTGCCAGCAGTGAATACGGGGTGGTCTACAATGAGCAGTTCTTC. Protein product: CASSEYGVVYNEQFF.

At least ten counts were recorded for this clonotype. The gene calls are TRBV6-2 or TRBV6-3 and TRBJ2-1; D unclear. V lost 2 bases and J 10 bases, leaving 12 bases between the germline ends. The CDR3 is 13 amino acids. Germline V CDR1 and CDR2: MNHEY, SVGEGT. The CDR3 nucleotides are TGTGCCAGCAGTTACCATTCCCGCTGGGAGCAGTTCTTC. It specifies CASSYHSRWEQFF.